This T cell receptor beta chain was identified during a study of neurological immune-mediated disorders. One entry per CDR3 protein, called by TCRdb with MiXCR from the 5' RACE reads. This table holds around 79,000 distinct CDR3 sequences, less than 15% found once. In its sample, this clonotype was seen many times. At one boundary the junction diverges from the germline segment, which might be a read error. The source material was PBMCs. The sequence was collected from a woman aged 50 to 65 in good health.

CDR3: CASSLIGQSSF. Written as DNA, the CDR3 is TGTGCCAGCAGTTTAATCGGGCAGTCCTCCTTC. This chain links TRBV12-3 or TRBV12-4 with TRBJ1-2, with D unresolved. This CDR3 spans 11 amino acids.